This TCR beta chain was identified during a study of T cell repertoires in cytomegalovirus infection. Study as a whole: CMV infection together with matching HLA type was indicated by public TCR beta signatures. Regarding the study as a whole: Within the response measured ex vivo, HLA-C-restricted CMV-specific TCR beta clonotypes were dominant. Cumulative public TCR beta family frequency identified CMV carriers with the relevant HLA.

Trimming took off 0 bases at V and 1 base at J, with 9 bases between the two ends. The CDR3 covers 15 residues. Germline assignment: CDR1 SGHVS and CDR2 FNYEAQ. Points on this clonotype: Its antigen is still unknown.

TCRdb ran MiXCR on the reads and lists one entry per CDR3 protein. The table shows about 740,000 distinct CDR3 sequences, with under 40% occurring only once. The clonotype originates from a human donor in good health (CMV status not recorded). Some clones in this sample may be carry-over from other donors' samples. The chain combines TRBV7-6 with TRBJ1-1; TRBD1 might be the D (5 bases). Material: PBMCs. Here the CDR3 reads CASSLASGGNTEAFF. The CDR3 nucleotides read TGTGCCAGCAGCTTAGCTTCCGGGGGGAACACTGAAGCTTTCTTT.